Each of the 3 T cell receptor beta chains below was sequenced from the same sample in a study of blood T cell repertoires in COVID-19. Method: immunoSEQ multiplex PCR; TCRdb's copy keeps in-frame clones and lacks some. The table includes 280,000 or so clones, about 80% detected once. The sequenced material came from peripheral blood. These receptors were taken from a woman aged 50 to 60 who had recovered from COVID-19.

V is TRBV29-1 and J is TRBJ2-7, with 7 nucleotides matching TRBD1. Looked up from germline, CDR1 is SQVTM and CDR2 is ANQGSEA. The CDR3 has 16 amino acids. Germline trimming cut 4 bases from V and 2 bases from J; bases unmatched to any gene: 14. The DNA for the CDR3 is TGCAGCGTTGCTTCCATAAGGGGACAGAGGGCCTACGAGCAGTACTTC. This translates into CSVASIRGQRAYEQYF.

The chain has TRBV5-1 and TRBJ2-3, with a possible D match to TRBD1 (6 bases). Trimming shortened V by 2 bases and J by 1 base, and 11 bases separated the two germline ends. This CDR3 has 15 amino acids. Looked up from germline, CDR1 is SGHRS and CDR2 is YFSETQ. As DNA, the CDR3 is TGCGCCAGCAGCTTTTCCGGACAGCGCACAGATACGCAGTATTTT. Encoded protein: CASSFSGQRTDTQYF.

The genes are TRBV5-4 and TRBJ1-1, with TRBD1 matching over 9 bases. The CDR3 runs 13 residues. Germline V gene data show CDR1 as SGHNT and CDR2 as YYREEE (reference sequence). With V trimmed by 4 bases and J by 3 bases, 1 base remained unmatched. CDR3 sequence reads: CASSRTGDTEAFF. The CDR3 nucleotides read TGTGCCAGCAGCAGGACAGGGGACACTGAAGCTTTCTTT. Based on the CDR3 plus reference TRBV5-4 and TRBJ1-1, the full variable domain is ETGVTQSPTHLIKTRGQQVTLRCSSQSGHNTVSWYQQALGQGPQFIFQYYREEENGRGNFPPRFSGLQFPNYSSELNVNALELDDSALYLCASSRTGDTEAFFGQGTRLTVV.